A single sample gave rise to the 20 T cell receptor beta chains below, sequenced in a study of chemoradiotherapy in HPV16-positive cancers. The data were produced by immunoSEQ multiplex PCR, yet TCRdb's version contains in-frame clones alone and is incomplete. The sample includes about 66,000 clones, about nine tenths of them seen just once. Specimen: blood, collected from a patient who underwent chemoradiotherapy. The receptors derive from a human donor with HPV-associated anogenital cancer.

This rearrangement joins TRBV4-2 to TRBJ2-3; no firm D call. Germline V lookup: CDR1 LGHNA, CDR2 YNFKEQ. Trimming cost V 0 bases and J 3 bases, with 7 bases left between them. The CDR3 sequence is 14 residues long. The CDR3, as DNA: TGTGCCAGCAGCCAAGAGGAATGGACAGATACGCAGTATTTT. Amino acids: CASSQEEWTDTQYF.

The J gene is TRBJ2-7, the V gene TRBV2, with a tentative D call TRBD2 (5 bases). Trimming removed 4 bases at V and 6 bases at J, with 7 bases between. The CDR3 length is 11 residues. CDR1 is SNHLY and CDR2 is FYNNEI in the germline V gene. CDR3 in DNA: TGTGCCAGCAGTGGAGGAGGCGAGCAGTACTTC. Amino acids: CASSGGGEQYF.

This clone was observed a handful of times. V usage is TRBV28 and J usage is TRBJ1-5; D remains ambiguous. The CDR3 consists of 12 residues. V lost 4 bases and J lost 5, with 6 bases in between. Germline values: CDR1 MDHEN, CDR2 SYDVKM. CDR3 region: CASSSLYQPQHF. The CDR3, as DNA: TGTGCCAGCAGTTCCCTCTATCAGCCCCAGCATTTT.

This clone has only one observation. J is TRBJ2-5 and V is TRBV10-3; TRBD2 agrees at 9 bases. V shed 10 bases and J 4 bases; nucleotides not matched to a gene: 16. Germline CDR1 ENHRY, CDR2 SYGVKD. This CDR3 has 16 residues. CDR3 residues: CATWNTAGGPGETQYF. The CDR3 DNA is TGTGCCACTTGGAACACCGCGGGAGGGCCAGGAGAGACCCAGTACTTC.

This chain connects TRBV5-1 to TRBJ2-1, with 12 bases identical to TRBD2. The CDR3 length is 15 residues. CDR1 is SGHRS and CDR2 is YFSETQ in the germline V gene. Trimming took 1 base from V and 7 from J; bases not matched to a gene: 3. CDR3 amino acids: CASSLLTSGRNEQFF. As DNA, the CDR3 is TGCGCCAGCAGCTTGCTAACTAGCGGGAGGAATGAGCAGTTCTTC. The variable domain in full, with the rest retrieved from reference TRBV5-1 and TRBJ2-1, is KAGVTQTPRYLIKTRGQQVTLSCSPISGHRSVSWYQQTPGQGLQFLFEYFSETQRNKGNFPGRFSGRQFSNSRSEMNVSTLELGDSALYLCASSLLTSGRNEQFFGPGTRLTVL.

The V gene is TRBV30, the J gene TRBJ1-3; D is unclear. The germline CDR1 and CDR2 sequences are GTSNPN and SVGIG (reference sequence). The CDR3 is made up of 13 amino acids. The germline V and J ends were trimmed by 5 bases and 0 bases, with 8 bases remaining between them. The CDR3 DNA reads TGTGCCTGGGGCAGAGACTCTGGAAACACCATATATTTT. It yields the protein CAWGRDSGNTIYF.

The chain joins TRBV5-1 to TRBJ2-1; no clear D gene. The germline V gene encodes CDR1 SGHRS and CDR2 YFSETQ. The CDR3 extends over 15 amino acids. V lost 0 bases, J lost 2 bases, and 9 bases lay in between. The CDR3 spells CASSLGGNPYNEQFF. DNA for the CDR3: TGCGCCAGCAGCTTGGGGGGTAACCCCTACAATGAGCAGTTCTTC. Based on the CDR3 plus reference TRBV5-1 and TRBJ2-1, the full variable domain is KAGVTQTPRYLIKTRGQQVTLSCSPISGHRSVSWYQQTPGQGLQFLFEYFSETQRNKGNFPGRFSGRQFSNSRSEMNVSTLELGDSALYLCASSLGGNPYNEQFFGPGTRLTVL.

V usage is TRBV10-3 and J usage is TRBJ2-7, with D possibly being TRBD1 or TRBD2 (6 bases each). The CDR3 loop spans 18 amino acids. The V end lost 2 bases, the J end lost 2 bases, and 22 bases lay between the germline ends. Per the germline V gene, CDR1 is ENHRY and CDR2 is SYGVKD. CDR3 bases: TGTGCCATCAGTGAGCCCTACCGTAGGGGGGTGGTCGCCTACGAGCAGTACTTC. Amino acid sequence: CAISEPYRRGVVAYEQYF.

The chain joins TRBV6-5 to TRBJ2-2; 7 bases map to TRBD1. The CDR3 has 16 amino acids. In germline, CDR1 is MNHEY, CDR2 SVGAGI. The V and J ends lost 4 bases and 6 bases, in that order; junction bases with no gene match: 11. The CDR3 region is CASSSRQGKVSGELFF. In DNA, the CDR3 is TGTGCCAGCAGTTCGCGACAGGGCAAGGTTTCCGGGGAGCTGTTTTTT.

The J gene is TRBJ1-1, the V gene TRBV6-1; maybe TRBD1 (5 bases). V was pared by 11 bases and J by 8 bases, with 15 bases between. CDR1 and CDR2 (germline): MNHNS, SASEGT. The CDR3 is made up of 11 amino acids. The CDR3 DNA reads TGTGCCTCGACCGGGACTGGCGAAGCTTTCTTT. This sequence encodes CASTGTGEAFF.

The chain has TRBV4-2 and TRBJ2-1; tentatively, D is TRBD2 (6 bases). The CDR3 sequence is 16 residues long. The germline CDR1 and CDR2 sequences are LGHNA and YNFKEQ. Trimming took 3 bases from V and 3 from J, leaving 15 bases between them. CDR3 sequence (DNA): TGTGCCAGCAGCCAGGTGGCTAGCGCAGACTACAATGAGCAGTTCTTC. Translated, it gives CASSQVASADYNEQFF.

J is TRBJ1-1 and V is TRBV30; no clear D. The CDR3 has 13 amino acids. Trimming pared 5 bases from V and 0 bases from J, leaving 10 bases between. CDR1 is GTSNPN and CDR2 is SVGIG in the germline V gene (reference sequence). The CDR3 bases are TGTGCCTGGGTGGTAACAGTGAACACTGAAGCTTTCTTT. The encoded protein is CAWVVTVNTEAFF.

This chain uses TRBV28 with TRBJ1-2; the D is unclear. In germline, CDR1 is MDHEN, CDR2 SYDVKM. This CDR3 region has 10 residues. With 3 bases removed from V and 8 bases from J, the gap between germline ends came to 4 bases. The CDR3 here is CASSFRGYTF. In DNA, the CDR3 is TGTGCCAGCAGTTTCCGGGGCTACACCTTC.

This clone was seen once. This chain links TRBV5-4 with TRBJ2-5; D is possibly TRBD2 (6 bases). Germline V gives CDR1 SGHNT, CDR2 YYREEE (reference sequence). The CDR3 length is 15 residues. Trimming left V 6 bases short and J 5 bases short, with 20 bases between. The CDR3: CASIDPGSRGETQYF. Here the CDR3 DNA reads TGTGCCAGCATCGATCCCGGGTCCCGGGGGGAGACCCAGTACTTC.

CDR3 sequence (DNA): TGTGCCAGCAGCTCCCCAACGGGTGGGCGGCGGGGAGTAACCTACGAGCAGTACTTC. Its protein product is CASSSPTGGRRGVTYEQYF. The chain recombines TRBV7-9 with TRBJ2-7, with TRBD2 as a possible D gene (6 bases). Germline-derived CDR1 and CDR2 are SEHNR and FQNEAQ (reference sequence). The CDR3 sequence is 19 residues long. V dropped 4 bases and J dropped 2 bases, with 27 bases sitting between them.

This clone was found once. This chain links TRBV5-4 with TRBJ1-3; no clear D gene. This CDR3 is 15 amino acids long. V was cut by 0 bases and J by 3 bases, with 10 bases left in between. The germline gives CDR1 SGHNT, CDR2 YYREEE (reference sequence). CDR3 in DNA: TGTGCCAGCAGCTTGGCGGGGTTTGGTGGAAACACCATATATTTT. It translates to CASSLAGFGGNTIYF.

This chain connects TRBV9 to TRBJ2-5; 9 bases match TRBD1. The ends lost 4 bases at V and 5 bases at J; junction bases unmatched: 6. Looked up from germline, CDR1 is SGDLS and CDR2 is YYNGEE. CDR3 size: 14 residues. CDR3 nucleotide sequence: TGTGCCAGCAGCACGTCCGGGACAGGGGAGACCCAGTACTTC. Translating gives CASSTSGTGETQYF. Complete variable domain (other parts from reference TRBV9 and TRBJ2-5): DSGVTQTPKHLITATGQRVTLRCSPRSGDLSVYWYQQSLDQGLQFLIQYYNGEERAKGNILERFSAQQFPDLHSELNLSSLELGDSALYFCASSTSGTGETQYFGPGTRLLVL.

Comment on this clone: At one boundary the junction diverges from the germline segment, which might be a read error. The CDR3: CASSRDRVSYNEQFF. The DNA for the CDR3 is TGTGCTAGCAGCCGAGACAGGGTCTCCTACAATGAGCAGTTCTTC. The chain joins TRBV7-7 to TRBJ2-1; TRBD1 matches at 7 bases. CDR3 length: 15 residues. Germline CDR1 SSHAT, CDR2 FNYEAQ (reference sequence).

This clone was seen once. The chain couples TRBV2 to TRBJ1-2; no definite D call. V shed 4 bases and J shed 4 bases, with 10 bases lying between them. The CDR3 length is 13 residues. From germline, CDR1 is SNHLY and CDR2 FYNNEI. The CDR3 loop reads CASSAGRTYGYTF. In nucleotides, the CDR3 is TGTGCCAGCAGTGCCGGACGGACCTATGGCTACACCTTC.

This chain uses TRBV21-1 with TRBJ1-2; the table calls TRBD1, which could not be checked here. TRBV21-1 is a pseudogene locus. The CDR3 runs to 14 residues. This CDR3 is CASSKESGGYGYTF. DNA for the CDR3: TGTGCCAGCAGCAAAGAGTCAGGGGGCTATGGCTACACCTTC.